What follows describes a single T cell receptor beta chain. Time point: peak reinfection, 3 to 8 weeks after reinfection detection. No in vitro expansion preceded TCR sequencing of the sorted cells. Control naive CD8 T cells came from a couple of donors at all three reinfection time points. The sample originates from a study of memory CD8 T cells in hepatitis C reinfection. Looked up from germline, CDR1 is ENHRY and CDR2 is SYGVKD. This CDR3 comprises 19 residues. Trimming at V came to 7 bases and at J to 0 bases, leaving 13 bases not matched to a gene. The data were produced by immunoSEQ multiplex PCR, yet TCRdb's version contains in-frame clones alone and is incomplete. The data hold about 45,000 clones, with over 75% observed a single time.

The receptor's source is a man aged 18 to 29 with hepatitis C virus infection. Sequencing was performed on naive CD8+ T cells sorted from blood. The chain links TRBV10-3 to TRBJ2-1; 12 bases are a match to TRBD2. CDR3 in amino acids: CAITPDGLAGPFSYNEQFF. The CDR3 coding sequence is TGTGCCATCACACCCGACGGACTAGCGGGGCCATTCTCCTACAATGAGCAGTTCTTC.